The TCR beta chain under discussion was sequenced for a study of PD-1 blockade in classical Hodgkin lymphoma. Study findings and constraints: Complete responders started with a diversity level that resembled newly diagnosed patients at baseline. With respect to the repertoire differences, their causes, possibly disease activity or prior therapy, remain undefined. Relative to healthy donors, newly diagnosed patients reportedly had lower baseline TCR diversity, which was reported as lower still in relapsed/refractory patients. CD4+ TCR diversity rose significantly by C4D1, and CD8+ TCR diversity did not.

Sequencing was performed with immunoSEQ multiplex PCR; in TCRdb, only in-frame clones are kept and a portion is missing. This sample has 18,000 or so clones, with 75% found just once. On this clone itself: The antigen is not known.

This CDR3 has 13 residues. Germline V gene lookup returns CDR1 MNHEY and CDR2 SVGAGI. With V trimmed by 9 bases and J by 6 bases, 9 bases remained unmatched. Stated time point: cycle 4 day 1 (C4D1), after five to seven weeks of nivolumab. The patients all showed relapse after autologous stem cell transplantation, while their brentuximab vedotin exposure varied. Purified CD4+ T cells were obtained from thawed PBMCs through magnetic negative selection. The TCR sequence derives from a human donor with classical Hodgkin lymphoma. The chain employs TRBV6-5 and TRBJ2-7; TRBD1 matches 9 bases. This sample comprised CD4+ T cells from blood, obtained before the fourth cycle of nivolumab. The CDR3 here is CASRDRDAGEQYF. In DNA, the CDR3 is TGTGCCAGTCGGGACAGGGACGCAGGCGAGCAGTACTTC.